Below, 30 T cell receptor beta chains from the same sample are listed, as sequenced in a study of vaccination and CD4 T cells after COVID-19. Using its own MiXCR run on the PCR reads, TCRdb lists one record per CDR3 protein. The sample lists about 24,000 distinct CDR3 sequences; about 54% were seen once. The material sequenced was CD4+ T cells from blood, taken before SARS-CoV-2 vaccination. The source of these receptors is a human donor who had recovered from COVID-19.

This sequence joins TRBV2 and TRBJ2-1, with 13 bases identical to TRBD2. V dropped 3 bases and J dropped 6; count of bases not matched to a gene: 2. This CDR3 comprises 15 residues. The V gene's germline CDR1 is SNHLY and CDR2 FYNNEI. CDR3 in DNA: TGTGCCAGCAGTGATAGGACTAGCGGGAGCAATGAGCAGTTCTTC. Translated: CASSDRTSGSNEQFF.

V usage is TRBV24-1 and J usage is TRBJ1-2, with TRBD1 as a possible D gene (6 bases). The CDR3 sequence is 15 residues long. V lost 2 bases and J 7 bases, leaving 16 bases between the germline ends. Germline V lookup: CDR1 KGHDR, CDR2 SFDVKD. The CDR3 sequence is CATSDSRGGRGGYTF. CDR3 sequence (DNA): TGTGCCACCAGTGATTCTCGGGGGGGCAGAGGTGGCTACACCTTC.

The J gene is TRBJ1-1, the V gene TRBV19; D gene unclear. CDR3 size: 14 residues. Trimming shortened V by 1 base and J by 1 base, and 7 bases separated the two germline ends. Germline V gives CDR1 LNHDA, CDR2 SQIVND (reference sequence). CDR3 DNA: TGTGCCAGTAGTATAGCCACAGAGAACACTGAAGCTTTCTTT. This codes for CASSIATENTEAFF.

This clonotype has a handful of counts. This chain joins TRBV20-1 and TRBJ1-1; 7 bases are shared with TRBD1. V trimming: 5 bases; J trimming: 10 bases; junction bases outside the gene matches: 10. Germline values: CDR1 DFQATT, CDR2 SNEGSKA (reference sequence). The length of the CDR3 is 12 residues. The CDR3, as DNA: TGCAGTGCTGTCAAAACAGGGGTTAGAGCTTTCTTT. It yields the protein CSAVKTGVRAFF.

This clonotype was observed a single time. This chain uses TRBV7-2 with TRBJ2-1; 7 bases match TRBD2. Trimming at V came to 9 bases and at J to 7 bases, leaving 6 bases not matched to a gene. The germline V gene encodes CDR1 SGHTA and CDR2 FQGNSA. The CDR3 runs to 12 residues. The CDR3 reads CASGAGWNEQFF. In nucleotides, the CDR3 is TGTGCCAGTGGAGCGGGATGGAATGAGCAGTTCTTC.

The chain uses TRBV6-1 and TRBJ2-5, with D perhaps TRBD1 or TRBD2 (5 bases each). The V gene lost 6 bases and the J gene lost 5 bases, with 13 bases spanning the gap. Germline CDR1 MNHNS, CDR2 SASEGT. The CDR3 contains 13 residues. The CDR3 sequence is CASRFNEGETQYF. The CDR3 DNA reads as TGTGCCAGCAGATTTAATGAGGGGGAGACCCAGTACTTC.

A few counts support this clonotype. The chain's CDR3 is CATSPTWDQPQHF. Written as DNA, the CDR3 is TGTGCCACCAGCCCCACATGGGATCAGCCCCAGCATTTT. The rearrangement joins TRBV15 to TRBJ1-5, with D hard to call. Germline CDR1 LNHNV, CDR2 YYDKDF (reference sequence). Trimming stripped 5 bases from V and 5 bases from J, with 10 bases between. The CDR3 consists of 13 residues.

This clonotype appeared a few times. The chain joins TRBV15 to TRBJ1-5, with TRBD1 as a possible D gene (6 bases). The CDR3 covers 16 residues. Trimming removed 1 base from V and 1 base from J, with 11 bases in between. CDR1 is LNHNV, CDR2 YYDKDF, per germline (reference sequence). The CDR3, as DNA: TGTGCCACCAGCAGAGGTCCCAGGGGAAGCAATCAGCCCCAGCATTTT. It translates to CATSRGPRGSNQPQHF. Together with reference TRBV15 and TRBJ1-5, the CDR3 gives the full variable domain: DAMVIQNPRYQVTQFGKPVTLSCSQTLNHNVMYWYQQKSSQAPKLLFHYYDKDFNNEADTPDNFQSRRPNTSFCFLDIRSPGLGDTAMYLCATSRGPRGSNQPQHFGDGTRLSIL.

This clonotype has only a few counts. V is TRBV2 and J is TRBJ2-7; D call uncertain. The CDR3 runs 14 residues. Trimming shortened V by 4 bases and J by 2 bases, and 12 bases separated the two germline ends. CDR1 is SNHLY and CDR2 is FYNNEI in the germline V gene. CDR3 in amino acids: CASSVATGTYEQYF. The CDR3 DNA follows: TGTGCCAGCAGTGTGGCGACGGGCACCTACGAGCAGTACTTC.

The V and J genes are TRBV15 and TRBJ2-5; D is ambiguous. Germline V gives CDR1 LNHNV, CDR2 YYDKDF (reference sequence). Trimming cost V 0 bases and J 1 base, with 6 bases left between them. This CDR3 is 14 amino acids long. The CDR3 DNA is TGTGCCACCAGCAGAGATCCAGGCCAAGAGACCCAGTACTTC. Its protein product is CATSRDPGQETQYF.

The chain carries TRBV9 and TRBJ2-1; 7 nucleotides line up with TRBD1. CDR1 and CDR2 (germline): SGDLS, YYNGEE. Unmatched junction bases numbered 9, after V lost 3 bases and J lost 0 bases. This CDR3 region has 17 residues. CDR3 amino acids: CASSGWNRGSSYNEQFF. The CDR3 DNA reads TGTGCCAGCAGCGGTTGGAACAGGGGTAGCTCCTACAATGAGCAGTTCTTC.

A few counts support this clonotype. The rearrangement uses TRBV6-1 and TRBJ2-4, with a possible D match to TRBD2 (6 bases). The CDR3 spans 16 residues. V was shortened by 3 bases and J by 0 bases, with 12 bases between the two germline ends. Germline CDR1 and CDR2: MNHNS and SASEGT. The DNA of the CDR3 is TGTGCCAGCAGTGATTATGGGACTCTAGCCAAAAACATTCAGTACTTC. It encodes CASSDYGTLAKNIQYF.

This clonotype was counted between two and nine times. The CDR3: CASRPVSGGGGYTF. The CDR3 nucleotides are TGTGCCAGCAGGCCCGTTAGCGGGGGCGGTGGCTACACCTTC. The chain has TRBV6-1 and TRBJ1-2, with D tentatively TRBD1 (6 bases). Trimming stripped 6 bases from V and 7 bases from J, with 18 bases between. Germline V gene lookup returns CDR1 MNHNS and CDR2 SASEGT. The CDR3 runs 14 residues.

In its sample, this clonotype was seen once. The J gene is TRBJ2-1, the V gene TRBV11-2; TRBD2 matches 15 bases. V lost 5 bases and J lost 7; bases outside the gene matches: 6. The CDR3 consists of 16 residues. CDR1 is SGHAT, CDR2 FQNNGV, per germline. CDR3 loop: CASSPPGLAGGNEQFF. The CDR3 region has the DNA TGTGCCAGCAGCCCGCCGGGACTAGCGGGAGGTAATGAGCAGTTCTTC. The variable domain in full, completed from reference TRBV11-2 and TRBJ2-1, reads EAGVAQSPRYKIIEKRQSVAFWCNPISGHATLYWYQQILGQGPKLLIQFQNNGVVDDSQLPKDRFSAERLKGVDSTLKIQPAKLEDSAVYLCASSPPGLAGGNEQFFGPGTRLTVL.

The chain links TRBV20-1 to TRBJ2-7, with D possibly matching TRBD1 (6 bases). The CDR3 totals 19 residues. Trimming cost V 6 bases and J 5 bases, with 35 bases left between them. Germline CDR1 reads DFQATT; CDR2 reads SNEGSKA (reference sequence). CDR3: CSAGQPIGVGTAGGHEQYF. The CDR3 DNA is TGCAGTGCAGGACAGCCGATTGGGGTGGGGACGGCAGGAGGCCACGAGCAGTACTTC.

The genes are TRBV4-3 and TRBJ2-2, with TRBD2 matching 9 bases. Losses at the gene ends were 1 base for V and 2 bases for J; bases not matched to a gene: 5. Germline CDR1 and CDR2: LGHNA and YSLEER. The CDR3 is 17 amino acids. CDR3: CASSQVTSGKNTGELFF. Here the CDR3 DNA reads TGCGCCAGCAGCCAAGTGACTAGCGGAAAAAACACCGGGGAGCTGTTTTTT.

This chain uses TRBV19 with TRBJ1-5; no definite D call. This CDR3 comprises 12 residues. Germline V lookup: CDR1 LNHDA, CDR2 SQIVND (reference sequence). V was pared by 4 bases and J by 7 bases, with 8 bases between. CDR3 in amino acids: CASSKGRQPQHF. CDR3 in DNA: TGTGCCAGTAGTAAAGGGAGACAGCCCCAGCATTTT.

The V and J genes are TRBV5-4 and TRBJ2-3, with D unclear. The CDR3 runs 12 residues. The ends were cut back, 4 bases at V and 0 bases at J, with 3 bases in the middle. From germline, CDR1 is SGHNT and CDR2 YYREEE (reference sequence). Here the CDR3 reads CASSQSTDTQYF. As DNA, the CDR3 is TGTGCCAGCAGCCAGAGCACAGATACGCAGTATTTT. Supplemented by reference TRBV5-4 and TRBJ2-3, the full variable domain reads ETGVTQSPTHLIKTRGQQVTLRCSSQSGHNTVSWYQQALGQGPQFIFQYYREEENGRGNFPPRFSGLQFPNYSSELNVNALELDDSALYLCASSQSTDTQYFGPGTRLTVL.

This sequence joins TRBV18 and TRBJ2-5, with 11 bases matching TRBD2. The V and J ends lost 3 bases and 2 bases, in that order; junction bases with no gene match: 2. Germline assignment: CDR1 KGHSH and CDR2 LQKENI. The CDR3 consists of 15 residues. The CDR3 DNA reads as TGTGCCAGCTCACCGGGACTAGCGGTACAAGAGACCCAGTACTTC. Translated, it gives CASSPGLAVQETQYF.

The V and J genes are TRBV6-5 and TRBJ1-2; D remains ambiguous. V was pared by 4 bases and J by 6 bases, with 15 bases between. The germline V gene has CDR1 MNHEY and CDR2 SVGAGI. The CDR3 covers 14 residues. The CDR3 DNA follows: TGTGCCAGCAGTTCGACGCGGAGAATTAATGGCTACACCTTC. It yields the protein CASSSTRRINGYTF.

The chain has TRBV7-6 and TRBJ1-3; 9 bases are a match to TRBD1. With 4 bases clipped from V and 2 bases from J, the junction kept 0 bases outside the gene matches. The CDR3 spans 14 residues. Per germline, CDR1 SGHVS and CDR2 FNYEAQ. The CDR3 loop is CASSWDRAGNTIYF. The CDR3 DNA reads as TGTGCCAGCAGCTGGGACAGGGCTGGAAACACCATATATTTT.

This clonotype was found a few times. The chain uses TRBV30 and TRBJ1-1; TRBD1 agrees at 7 bases. After removal of 4 bases from V and 4 bases from J, the junction contained 9 bases not matched to a gene. From germline, CDR1 is GTSNPN and CDR2 SVGIG (reference sequence). This CDR3 is 14 amino acids long. The chain's CDR3 is CAWMTGFMGTEAFF. As DNA, the CDR3 is TGTGCCTGGATGACAGGGTTTATGGGCACTGAAGCTTTCTTT. The whole variable domain, filled in from reference TRBV30 and TRBJ1-1, reads SQTIHQWPATLVQPVGSPLSLECTVEGTSNPNLYWYRQAAGRGLQLLFYSVGIGQISSEVPQNLSASRPQDRQFILSSKKLLLSDSGFYLCAWMTGFMGTEAFFGQGTRLTVV.

The J gene is TRBJ2-1, the V gene TRBV7-2; tentative D call: TRBD2 (6 bases). Trimming cost V 1 base and J 3 bases, with 10 bases left between them. The CDR3 has 15 residues. Germline V gene data show CDR1 as SGHTA and CDR2 as FQGNSA. As DNA, the CDR3 is TGTGCCAGCAGCTTAGGCGGGGCCGTCTACAATGAGCAGTTCTTC. It codes for CASSLGGAVYNEQFF.

V is TRBV20-1 and J is TRBJ1-5; D gene uncertain. This CDR3 contains 14 residues. Trimming removed 3 bases at V and 3 bases at J, with 12 bases between. Germline CDR1 reads DFQATT; CDR2 reads SNEGSKA (reference sequence). In DNA form, the CDR3 reads TGCAGTGCTAGTCGGGTGGCCAACAATCAGCCCCAGCATTTT. Its translation is CSASRVANNQPQHF.

The CDR3 region has the DNA TGTGCCAGCAGTTTCAGGTTCGAGCAGTACTTC. This translates into CASSFRFEQYF. The J gene is TRBJ2-7, the V gene TRBV28; D remains ambiguous. Trimming took 3 bases from V and 6 from J, leaving 6 bases between them. CDR3 size: 11 residues. Germline-derived CDR1 and CDR2 are MDHEN and SYDVKM.

The gene calls are TRBV11-1 and TRBJ2-7; 8 bases are shared with TRBD1. V shed 5 bases, J shed 2 bases, and the junction held 8 bases outside the gene matches. CDR3 length: 15 amino acids. Germline values: CDR1 SGHAT, CDR2 FQDESV (reference sequence). The CDR3 DNA follows: TGTGCCAGCAGCCCGTGGGACAGGCTGACCTACGAGCAGTACTTC. Residues: CASSPWDRLTYEQYF.

The chain recombines TRBV6-1 with TRBJ2-7, with D possibly TRBD1 on 6 matching bases. Germline V CDR1 and CDR2: MNHNS, SASEGT. The germline V and J ends were trimmed by 5 bases and 0 bases, with 11 bases remaining between them. The CDR3 covers 14 residues. The CDR3 reads CASSPWDTSYEQYF. CDR3 coding DNA: TGTGCCAGCAGTCCCTGGGACACCTCCTACGAGCAGTACTTC.

The chain joins TRBV10-3 to TRBJ2-6, with D possibly TRBD1 on 5 matching bases. This CDR3 is built from 16 residues. V lost 3 bases and J 0 bases, leaving 9 bases between the germline ends. Germline V gene data show CDR1 as ENHRY and CDR2 as SYGVKD. The CDR3 bases are TGTGCCATCAGTGATTCTAGGGGCTCTGGGGCCAACGTCCTGACTTTC. Its protein product is CAISDSRGSGANVLTF.

The J gene is TRBJ2-7, the V gene TRBV28; tentative D call: TRBD1 (6 bases). The CDR3 sequence is 13 residues long. V lost 7 bases and J 1 base, leaving 11 bases between the germline ends. Germline V gene lookup returns CDR1 MDHEN and CDR2 SYDVKM. The CDR3 nucleotides read TGTGCCAGCATGACAGGTGGTTCCTACGAGCAGTACTTC. Protein: CASMTGGSYEQYF.

V usage is TRBV20-1 and J usage is TRBJ2-1, with 7 bases identical to TRBD1. Germline trimming cut 6 bases from V and 7 bases from J; bases unmatched to any gene: 9. There are 13 residues in the CDR3. The germline gives CDR1 DFQATT, CDR2 SNEGSKA (reference sequence). CDR3 residues: CSATRPGGNEQFF. In DNA form, the CDR3 reads TGCAGTGCGACAAGACCAGGGGGAAATGAGCAGTTCTTC.